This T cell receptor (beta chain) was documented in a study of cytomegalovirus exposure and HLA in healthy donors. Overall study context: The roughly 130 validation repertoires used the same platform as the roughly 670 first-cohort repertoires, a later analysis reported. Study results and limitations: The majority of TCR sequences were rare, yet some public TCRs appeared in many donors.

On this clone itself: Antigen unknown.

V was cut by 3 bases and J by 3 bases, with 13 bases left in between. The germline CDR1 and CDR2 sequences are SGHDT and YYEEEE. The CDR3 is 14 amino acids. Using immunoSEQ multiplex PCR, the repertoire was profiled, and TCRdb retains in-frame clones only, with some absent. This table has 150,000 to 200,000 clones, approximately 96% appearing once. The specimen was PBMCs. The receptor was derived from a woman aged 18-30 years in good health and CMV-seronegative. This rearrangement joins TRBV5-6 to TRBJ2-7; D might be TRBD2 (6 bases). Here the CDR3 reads CASSYLVGGYEQYF. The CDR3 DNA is TGTGCCAGCAGCTACCTAGTGGGGGGCTACGAGCAGTACTTC.